This T cell receptor (beta chain) was found in a study of cytomegalovirus exposure and HLA in healthy donors. Deletions cut 3 bases from V and 6 bases from J, with 11 bases between. Germline loops: CDR1 GTSNPN, CDR2 SVGIG (reference sequence). This CDR3 region has 13 residues. Both 60 Vbeta primers and 13 Jbeta primers went into the PCR. Data came from immunoSEQ multiplex PCR; TCRdb stores just in-frame clones and leaves some out. Of some 130,000 clones listed, 70% to 90% were seen once; the top ten hold roughly 1.7%. With respect to this clone: Its specificity is unknown.

Study-level findings and limits: There was a cluster of highly shared sequence variants that was likely a sequencing artifact. In vitro assays verified that three CMV-associated chains recognized CMV antigens specifically.

This receptor was obtained from a boy younger than 18 in good health and CMV-seronegative. V and J are TRBV30 and TRBJ2-2; perhaps TRBD1 as D (6 bases). Source material: PBMCs. CDR3 coding DNA: TGTGCCTGGAGGGCAGGGGTGGCCGGGGAGCTGTTTTTT. This encodes CAWRAGVAGELFF.